The 17 T cell receptor beta chains given below trace back to one sample, sequenced in a study of cytomegalovirus exposure and HLA in healthy donors. The study ran its PCR with 60 Vbeta and 13 Jbeta primers. The data were produced by immunoSEQ multiplex PCR, yet TCRdb's version contains in-frame clones alone and is incomplete. The repertoire includes 100,000 to 150,000 clones, 81% of them detected once, and about 1.1% sits in the top ten. The specimen sequenced was PBMCs. Every receptor here comes from a woman aged 25 to 45 in good health and CMV-seronegative.

The genes are TRBV9 and TRBJ2-5, with D tentatively TRBD2 (6 bases). V lost 0 bases to trimming and J lost 2 bases, with 11 bases between them. CDR3 length: 15 residues. The germline CDR1 and CDR2 sequences are SGDLS and YYNGEE. The chain's CDR3 is CASSVVGGNQETQYF. The CDR3 nucleotides are TGTGCCAGCAGCGTAGTCGGCGGGAATCAAGAGACCCAGTACTTC.

J is TRBJ1-4 and V is TRBV5-1; D not certain. Trimming left V 0 bases short and J 7 bases short, with 13 bases between. The CDR3 sequence is 15 residues long. Germline loops: CDR1 SGHRS, CDR2 YFSETQ. CDR3 protein: CASSLGLEGGEKLFF. CDR3 nucleotides: TGCGCCAGCAGCTTGGGACTCGAAGGTGGTGAAAAACTGTTTTTT.

The CDR3 region is CASSLRLAGGADTQYF. The CDR3 DNA reads as TGTGCCAGCAGCTTACGGCTAGCGGGGGGGGCAGATACGCAGTATTTT. The chain recombines TRBV7-3 with TRBJ2-3, with 12 nucleotides matching TRBD2. This CDR3 is 16 amino acids long. With V trimmed by 2 bases and J by 4 bases, 4 bases remained unmatched. Germline V CDR1 and CDR2: SGHTA, FQGTGA.

The CDR3 region is CASSLETGSAEAFF. The DNA of the CDR3 is TGTGCCAGCAGCTTAGAGACAGGGAGCGCTGAAGCTTTCTTT. The rearrangement links TRBV11-3 to TRBJ1-1, with 7 bases lining up with TRBD1. V lost 0 bases to trimming and J lost 6 bases; unmatched junction nucleotides: 4. This CDR3 contains 14 residues. Per germline, CDR1 SGHNT and CDR2 YENEEA.

This clone has a single count. One end of the junction is discordant with germline, which a read error may explain. The rearrangement joins TRBV11-3 to TRBJ2-3, with D unresolved. The germline V gene has CDR1 SGHNT and CDR2 YENEEA. This CDR3 is 14 amino acids long. CDR3 loop: CASSLDSRADTQYF. The DNA for the CDR3 is TGTGCCAGCAGCTTAGATTCTAGAGCAGACACGCAGTATTTT.

V usage is TRBV2 and J usage is TRBJ1-1, with D unclear. The CDR3 runs to 13 residues. V dropped 5 bases and J dropped 2 bases, with 9 bases sitting between them. Germline CDR1 reads SNHLY; CDR2 reads FYNNEI. The CDR3 region has the DNA TGTGCCAGCAGTCGTCAGGCTAACACTGAAGCTTTCTTT. It codes for CASSRQANTEAFF.

The genes are TRBV2 and TRBJ1-5, with D perhaps TRBD1 (6 bases). The CDR3 consists of 18 residues. CDR1 SNHLY and CDR2 FYNNEI come from the germline V gene. Between the trimmed V and J ends, which lost 0 bases and 0 bases, there was a span of 15 bases. CDR3 DNA sequence: TGTGCCAGCAGTGAAGCGCTTCGCGGACAGAATAGCAATCAGCCCCAGCATTTT. Encoded protein: CASSEALRGQNSNQPQHF.

The CDR3 bases are TGTGCCAGCAGTTTCGGGATCTCTGGGGCCAACGTCCTGACTTTC. It is translated as CASSFGISGANVLTF. The rearrangement links TRBV27 to TRBJ2-6; D possibly corresponds to TRBD2 (5 bases). Germline V gene lookup returns CDR1 MNHEY and CDR2 SMNVEV (reference sequence). This CDR3 is built from 15 residues. V was cut by 3 bases and J by 0 bases, with 6 bases left in between.

This rearrangement joins TRBV14 to TRBJ2-5; D not certain. V lost 1 base, J lost 4 bases, and 7 bases lay in between. This CDR3 has 13 amino acids. Germline V gives CDR1 SGHDN, CDR2 FVKESK. CDR3 region: CASSQGIAETQYF. The CDR3 DNA reads as TGTGCCAGCAGCCAAGGGATAGCAGAGACCCAGTACTTC.

This clone was seen more than once but under ten times. This chain links TRBV18 with TRBJ1-2, with TRBD1 as a possible D gene (6 bases). V was pared by 5 bases and J by 6 bases, with 10 bases between. Per germline, CDR1 KGHSH and CDR2 LQKENI. The CDR3 spans 12 residues. The CDR3, as DNA: TGTGCCAGCTCAGACAACAGGGATGGCTACACCTTC. Translated: CASSDNRDGYTF. The whole variable domain, filled in from reference TRBV18 and TRBJ1-2, reads NAGVMQNPRHLVRRRGQEARLRCSPMKGHSHVYWYRQLPEEGLKFMVYLQKENIIDESGMPKERFSAEFPKEGPSILRIQQVVRGDSAAYFCASSDNRDGYTFGSGTRLTVV.

This clone occurred once. V is TRBV19 and J is TRBJ2-1, with TRBD1 as a possible D gene (5 bases). V was shortened by 6 bases and J by 5 bases, with 14 bases between the two germline ends. This CDR3 comprises 14 residues. Germline V gives CDR1 LNHDA, CDR2 SQIVND (reference sequence). CDR3 coding DNA: TGTGCCAGTAGGCAGGGCTCCAGGAACAATGAGCAGTTCTTC. Protein: CASRQGSRNNEQFF.

The rearrangement joins TRBV5-6 to TRBJ2-5; weak D call: TRBD2 (6 bases). Germline CDR1 is SGHDT and CDR2 is YYEEEE. The CDR3 length is 15 residues. Between the trimmed V and J ends, which lost 4 bases and 3 bases, there was a span of 16 bases. This chain's CDR3 is CASSPWAGSEETQYF. The DNA for the CDR3 is TGTGCCAGCAGCCCCTGGGCGGGGTCGGAAGAGACCCAGTACTTC.

The DNA of the CDR3 is TGTGCCAGTAAGGACAGGGGGCGTAGCACAGATACGCAGTATTTT. Translated: CASKDRGRSTDTQYF. This chain uses TRBV19 with TRBJ2-3, with TRBD1 identical over 11 bases. This CDR3 is built from 15 residues. V lost 7 bases, J lost 0 bases, and 3 bases stayed unmatched. CDR1 is LNHDA and CDR2 is SQIVND in the germline V gene (reference sequence).

The chain combines TRBV11-3 with TRBJ2-2, with TRBD2 matching over 8 bases. Trimming took 8 bases from V and 6 from J; bases not matched to a gene: 5. Germline CDR1 SGHNT, CDR2 YENEEA. This CDR3 is built from 13 residues. CDR3 DNA sequence: TGTGCCAGCGCGGGACTAGTCTCCGGGGAGCTGTTTTTT. It specifies CASAGLVSGELFF. The variable domain in full, with the rest retrieved from reference TRBV11-3 and TRBJ2-2, is EAGVVQSPRYKIIEKKQPVAFWCNPISGHNTLYWYLQNLGQGPELLIRYENEEAVDDSQLPKDRFSAERLKGVDSTLKIQPAELGDSAVYLCASAGLVSGELFFGEGSRLTVL.

The J gene is TRBJ2-7, the V gene TRBV11-2, with 10 bases identical to TRBD1. This CDR3 spans 15 amino acids. With V trimmed by 5 bases and J by 6 bases, 10 bases remained unmatched. Per germline, CDR1 SGHAT and CDR2 FQNNGV. The CDR3 nucleotides read TGTGCCAGCAGCGGGGGGACAGGGGAATTGGGCGAGCAGTACTTC. Residues: CASSGGTGELGEQYF. The complete variable domain, with remaining parts taken from reference TRBV11-2 and TRBJ2-7, reads EAGVAQSPRYKIIEKRQSVAFWCNPISGHATLYWYQQILGQGPKLLIQFQNNGVVDDSQLPKDRFSAERLKGVDSTLKIQPAKLEDSAVYLCASSGGTGELGEQYFGPGTRLTVT.

The rearrangement joins TRBV5-5 to TRBJ1-5; a possible D gene is TRBD1 (6 bases). Germline lookup yields CDR1 SGHKS and CDR2 YYEKEE (reference sequence). V was clipped by 3 bases and J by 3 bases, with 7 bases between them. The CDR3 is made up of 13 amino acids. CDR3 in DNA: TGTGCCAGCAGCTGGGACATCAATCAGCCCCAGCATTTT. This translates into CASSWDINQPQHF.

V gene TRBV5-1 combines with J gene TRBJ2-1; 10 nucleotides match TRBD2. With V trimmed by 4 bases and J by 0 bases, 4 bases remained unmatched. The length of the CDR3 is 16 residues. Germline V gives CDR1 SGHRS, CDR2 YFSETQ. CDR3 in amino acids: CASSELAGSSYNEQFF. In DNA form, the CDR3 reads TGCGCCAGCAGCGAACTAGCGGGGAGCTCCTACAATGAGCAGTTCTTC.